A selection of T cell receptor beta chains follows, all from one sample in a study of tumor and adjacent non-tumor tissue in lung cancer. TCRdb independently ran MiXCR on the multiplex PCR reads; one entry per CDR3 protein. The repertoire holds over 110,000 distinct CDR3 sequences, approximately 66% seen once, with 15% to 20% in the top ten. Sequenced material: lung tumor tissue. The receptors here all came from a man aged 60 to 69 with small cell lung cancer. CDR3s include the opening cysteine and the closing phenylalanine or tryptophan. D genes are given only for firm matches. Size values are once, few and many counts, or a class for expanded clones, and some rows have none.

V gene	J gene	CDR3 length	clone size	D gene	CDR3 protein	CDR3 DNA
TRBV11-2	TRBJ1-2	14	once	-	CASSFQPGDHDYTF	TGTGCCAGCAGCTTCCAACCCGGAGACCATGACTACACCTTC
TRBV28	TRBJ1-2	14	-	-	CASSLMWGTYDYTF	TGTGCCAGCAGTTTAATGTGGGGGACCTATGACTACACCTTC
TRBV7-3	TRBJ2-6	19	-	TRBD2	CANSLHGPGTISGANVLTF	TGTGCCAACAGCTTGCATGGTCCTGGGACTATCTCTGGGGCCAACGTCCTGACTTTC
TRBV20-1	TRBJ2-2	14	-	TRBD2	CSANLVGGTGELFF	TGCAGTGCTAATCTAGTGGGAGGGACCGGGGAGCTGTTTTTT
TRBV11-2	TRBJ2-5	14	-	-	CAIRPRGYQETLYF	TGTGCCATCAGACCTCGGGGGTATCAAGAGACCCTGTACTTC
TRBV5-4	TRBJ2-1	15	-	-	CASSYPISVGNEQFF	TGTGCCAGCAGCTATCCCATTAGCGTCGGGAATGAGCAGTTCTTC
TRBV6-1	TRBJ1-5	12	-	-	CASRRVNQPKHF	TGTGCCAGCCGGAGGGTGAATCAGCCCAAGCATTTT
TRBV4-1	TRBJ2-1	12	-	-	CVSSLTPNEQFF	TGCGTCAGCAGCCTGACCCCCAATGAGCAATTCTTC
TRBV12-3/TRBV12-4	TRBJ2-5	13	once	-	CASRIGGWEAQYF	TGTGCCAGCCGGATAGGGGGCTGGGAGGCCCAGTACTTC
TRBV20-1	TRBJ2-3	16	many	TRBD2	CSAGPPLAGVTDTQYF	TGCAGTGCTGGACCCCCTCTAGCGGGGGTCACAGATACGCAGTATTTT
TRBV6-1	TRBJ2-1	14	-	-	CASSRVRGYNEQFF	TGTGCCAGTAGCCGGGTCAGGGGCTACAATGAGCAGTTCTTC
TRBV6-5	TRBJ2-3	13	-	-	CVSSFGATDTQYF	TGTGTCAGCAGTTTCGGGGCCACAGATACGCAGTATTTT
TRBV6-5	TRBJ2-2	13	-	-	CANKTMSTGELFF	TGTGCCAACAAAACAATGTCCACTGGGGAGCTGTTTTTT
TRBV11-2	TRBJ2-1	12	once	-	CVSSLVLNEQFF	TGCGTCAGCAGCTTAGTCTTAAATGAGCAGTTCTTC
TRBV30	TRBJ2-1	11	few	-	CVSRGYNEQFF	TGTGTTTCCCGTGGTTACAATGAGCAGTTCTTC
TRBV5-4	TRBJ2-7	14	-	TRBD2	CASSTSGLAGEQYF	TGTGCCAGCAGCACCTCGGGGCTAGCGGGGGAGCAGTACTTC
TRBV12-3/TRBV12-4	TRBJ1-3	15	-	-	CASSYTGCPVDTIYF	TGTGCCAGCAGCTATACGGGATGCCCGGTAGACACCATATATTTT
TRBV11-3	TRBJ1-1	12	-	-	CASSLTYTEAFF	TGTGCCAGCAGCTTGACTTATACTGAAGCTTTCTTT
TRBV29-1	TRBJ2-3	13	-	-	CGVDAAVTDTQYF	TGCGGCGTTGATGCAGCGGTCACAGATACGCAGTATTTT
TRBV4-2	TRBJ1-1	17	once	-	CASSQDGRGGVGTEAFF	TGTGCCAGCAGTCAAGATGGTAGGGGGGGAGTAGGGACTGAAGCTTTCTTT
TRBV11-1	TRBJ2-6	18	-	-	CASSLLVGMLTGANVLTF	TGTGCCAGCAGCTTATTAGTGGGAATGCTCACTGGGGCCAACGTCCTGACTTTC
TRBV12-3/TRBV12-4	TRBJ1-2	11	few	TRBD1	CASSPGTAYTF	TGTGCCAGCAGTCCGGGGACAGCCTACACCTTC
TRBV11-3	TRBJ2-3	11	-	-	CASSLSVNEYF	TGTGCCAGCAGCTTGAGCGTGAATGAGTATTTT
TRBV20-1	TRBJ2-5	16	-	TRBD2	CSARDYLAGDQETQYF	TGCAGTGCTAGAGATTACCTAGCGGGGGACCAAGAGACCCAGTACTTC
TRBV7-9	TRBJ2-1	16	once	-	CASSPRTEASYIEQFF	TGTGCCAGCAGCCCTCGGACAGAGGCGAGCTACATTGAGCAGTTCTTC
TRBV11-2	TRBJ1-1	14	-	-	CISSVPPHSTEAFF	TGTATCAGCAGCGTCCCCCCCCACAGCACTGAAGCTTTCTTT
TRBV6-5	TRBJ1-2	14	-	-	CASSYDWTDYGYTF	TGTGCCAGCAGTTACGATTGGACAGACTATGGCTACACCTTC
TRBV11-1	TRBJ2-3	15	-	-	CTSNLTSDSTDTQYF	TGTACCAGCAACTTAACCAGCGATAGCACAGATACGCAGTATTTT
TRBV11-1	TRBJ2-1	13	-	-	CASSLDVNNEQFF	TGTGCCAGCAGTTTAGACGTTAACAATGAGCAGTTCTTC
TRBV28	TRBJ1-5	14	few	-	CASSPRRGNQPQHF	TGTGCCAGCAGTCCCCGGAGGGGCAATCAGCCCCAGCATTTT
TRBV11-2	TRBJ2-3	14	-	-	CDSSLASETDTLYF	TGTGACAGCAGCTTAGCGAGTGAAACAGATACGCTGTATTTT
TRBV28	TRBJ2-3	13	many	-	CASSAPQVDTQYF	TGTGCCAGCAGTGCGCCTCAAGTGGATACGCAGTATTTT
TRBV12-3/TRBV12-4	TRBJ1-5	16	many	-	CASSASLGTRNQPQHF	TGTGCCAGCAGCGCTTCGTTGGGTACTCGGAATCAGCCCCAGCATTTT
TRBV20-1	TRBJ2-3	16	many	TRBD2	CSARVSGTGGPDTQYF	TGCAGTGCTAGAGTTAGCGGGACGGGGGGGCCAGATACGCAGTATTTT
TRBV11-2	TRBJ2-1	13	-	-	CASSPRQYYEQFF	TGTGCCAGCAGCCCGAGGCAGTACTATGAGCAGTTCTTC